The subject of this entry is one T cell receptor beta chain. Its target is unknown. Sequencing was performed with immunoSEQ multiplex PCR; in TCRdb, only in-frame clones are kept and a portion is missing. The table shows more than 1,200,000 clones, with 98% to 99% occurring only once. These data come from a study of shared clonotypes between healthy human individuals. Study information: Donors consisted of a couple of women and a few men between 18 and 49.

V lost 6 bases to trimming and J lost 0 bases, with 12 bases between them. The CDR3 sequence is 14 residues long. The germline CDR1 and CDR2 sequences are MNHEY and SMNVEV (reference sequence). It was into CD45RA+ naive and CD45RA-negative memory subsets that the CD4+ cells were split. Broader study findings: Specimens sampled were limited to blood, with tissue repertoires likely differing.

Material for sequencing was naive CD4+ T cells sorted from blood. The sample's subset: CD45RA+ positively selected. The chain recombines TRBV27 with TRBJ2-7; D is unclear. The receptor's source is a man younger than 40 in good health. The CDR3 DNA is TGTGCCAGCAGACCCGCAAGTCCCTCCTACGAGCAGTACTTC. It translates to CASRPASPSYEQYF.